The entry that follows covers one TCR beta chain sequence. Antigen: not known. The record originates from a study of T cell repertoires in cytomegalovirus infection. Each CDR3 protein gets one entry after TCRdb re-called the reads with MiXCR. The table records 54,000 or so distinct CDR3 sequences, 25% to 40% of them present only once. Study results and caveats: Of the TCR beta families, the public ones yielded a cumulative frequency that identified carriers of CMV plus the relevant HLA.

Germline CDR1 DFQATT, CDR2 SNEGSKA (reference sequence). This CDR3 has 14 amino acids. J gave up 4 bases and V 6 bases, and 8 bases lay outside the gene matches. Sequenced material: PBMCs, sequenced either directly or after in vitro stimulation (not recorded which). This TCR came from a human donor in good health (CMV status not recorded). Some clones in this sample may be carry-over from other donors' samples. V is TRBV20-1 and J is TRBJ2-3; 9 bases agree with TRBD2. CDR3 residues: CSAYHSGSPDTQYF. Written as DNA, the CDR3 is TGCAGTGCCTATCATAGCGGGAGCCCAGATACGCAGTATTTT.